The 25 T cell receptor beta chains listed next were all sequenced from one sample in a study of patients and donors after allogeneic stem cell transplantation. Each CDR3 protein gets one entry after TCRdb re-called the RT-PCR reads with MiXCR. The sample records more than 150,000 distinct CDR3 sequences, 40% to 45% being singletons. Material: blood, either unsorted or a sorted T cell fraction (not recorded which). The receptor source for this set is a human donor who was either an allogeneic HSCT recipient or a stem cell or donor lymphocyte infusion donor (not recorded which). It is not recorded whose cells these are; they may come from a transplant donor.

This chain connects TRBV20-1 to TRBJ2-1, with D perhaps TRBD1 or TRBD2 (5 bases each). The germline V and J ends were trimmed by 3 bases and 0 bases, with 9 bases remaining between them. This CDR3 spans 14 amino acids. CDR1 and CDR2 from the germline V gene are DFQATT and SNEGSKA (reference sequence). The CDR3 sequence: CSASWGSSYNEQFF. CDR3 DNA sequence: TGCAGTGCTAGTTGGGGGAGCTCCTACAATGAGCAGTTCTTC.

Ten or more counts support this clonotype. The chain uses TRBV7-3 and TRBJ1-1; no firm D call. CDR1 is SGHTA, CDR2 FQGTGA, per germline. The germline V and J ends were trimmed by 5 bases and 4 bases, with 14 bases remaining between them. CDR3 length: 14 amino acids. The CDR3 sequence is CASSPEGGITEAFF. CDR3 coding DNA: TGTGCCAGCAGCCCGGAGGGCGGCATCACTGAAGCTTTCTTT.

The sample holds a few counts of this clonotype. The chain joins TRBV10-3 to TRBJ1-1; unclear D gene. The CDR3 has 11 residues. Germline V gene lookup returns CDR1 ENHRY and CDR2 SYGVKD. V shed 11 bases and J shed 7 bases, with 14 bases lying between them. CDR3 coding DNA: TGTGCCGCCTCGACGCTTTATGAAGCTTTCTTT. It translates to CAASTLYEAFF.

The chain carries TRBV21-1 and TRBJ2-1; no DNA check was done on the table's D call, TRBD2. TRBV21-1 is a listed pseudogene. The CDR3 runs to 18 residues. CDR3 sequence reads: CASSSHSGSSESYNEQFF. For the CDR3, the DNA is TGTGCCAGCAGCAGCCACAGCGGGAGCAGTGAATCCTACAATGAGCAGTTCTTC.

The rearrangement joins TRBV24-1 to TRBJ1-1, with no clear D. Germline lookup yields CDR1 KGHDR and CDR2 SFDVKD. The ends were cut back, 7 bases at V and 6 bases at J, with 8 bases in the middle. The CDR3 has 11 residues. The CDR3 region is CATRDGPEAFF. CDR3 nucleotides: TGTGCCACCAGGGACGGACCTGAAGCTTTCTTT.

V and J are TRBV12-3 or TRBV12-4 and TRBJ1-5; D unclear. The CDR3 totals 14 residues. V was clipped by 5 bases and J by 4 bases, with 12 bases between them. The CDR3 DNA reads TGTGCCAGCAGTACACTAAATCGAAATCAGCCCCAGCATTTT. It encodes CASSTLNRNQPQHF.

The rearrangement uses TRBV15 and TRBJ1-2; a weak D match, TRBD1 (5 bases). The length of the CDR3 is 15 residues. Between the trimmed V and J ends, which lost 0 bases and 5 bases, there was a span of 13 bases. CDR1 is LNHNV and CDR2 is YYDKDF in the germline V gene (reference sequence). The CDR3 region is CATSRDRQGRYGYTF. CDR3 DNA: TGTGCCACCAGCAGAGATCGCCAGGGACGTTATGGCTACACCTTC.

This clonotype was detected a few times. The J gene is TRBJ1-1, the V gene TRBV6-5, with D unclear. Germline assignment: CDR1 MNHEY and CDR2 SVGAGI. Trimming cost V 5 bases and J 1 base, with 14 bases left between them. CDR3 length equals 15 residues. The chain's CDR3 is CASSPEIKPNTEAFF. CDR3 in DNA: TGTGCCAGCAGTCCTGAAATAAAACCGAACACTGAAGCTTTCTTT.

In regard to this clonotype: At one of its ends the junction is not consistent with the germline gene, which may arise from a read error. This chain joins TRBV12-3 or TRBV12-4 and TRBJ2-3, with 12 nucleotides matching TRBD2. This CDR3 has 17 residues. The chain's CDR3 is CASSLAGGRASTDTQYF. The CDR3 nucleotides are TGTGCCAGCAGTCTAGCGGGAGGGAGGGCTAGCACAGATACGCAGTATTTT.

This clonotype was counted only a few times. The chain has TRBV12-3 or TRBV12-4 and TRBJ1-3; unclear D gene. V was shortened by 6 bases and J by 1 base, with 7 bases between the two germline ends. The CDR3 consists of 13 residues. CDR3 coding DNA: TGTGCCAGCAGCATAGATTCTGGAAACACCATATATTTT. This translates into CASSIDSGNTIYF.

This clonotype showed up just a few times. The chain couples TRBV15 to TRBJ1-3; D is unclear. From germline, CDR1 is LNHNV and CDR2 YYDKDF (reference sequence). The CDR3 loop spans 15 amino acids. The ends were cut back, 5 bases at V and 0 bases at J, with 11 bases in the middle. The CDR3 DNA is TGTGCCACCAGCTTAACCACCTTCTCTGGAAACACCATATATTTT. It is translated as CATSLTTFSGNTIYF.

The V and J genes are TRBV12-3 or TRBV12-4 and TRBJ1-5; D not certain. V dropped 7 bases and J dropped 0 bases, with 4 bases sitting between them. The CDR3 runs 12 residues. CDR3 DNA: TGTGCCAGCACCGATAGCAATCAGCCCCAGCATTTT. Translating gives CASTDSNQPQHF.

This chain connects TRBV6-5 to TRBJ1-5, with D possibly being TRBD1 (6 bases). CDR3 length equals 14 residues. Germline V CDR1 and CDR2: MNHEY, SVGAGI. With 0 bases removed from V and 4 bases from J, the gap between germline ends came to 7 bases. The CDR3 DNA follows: TGTGCCAGCAGTTACTCACAGGGTAATCAGCCCCAGCATTTT. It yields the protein CASSYSQGNQPQHF.

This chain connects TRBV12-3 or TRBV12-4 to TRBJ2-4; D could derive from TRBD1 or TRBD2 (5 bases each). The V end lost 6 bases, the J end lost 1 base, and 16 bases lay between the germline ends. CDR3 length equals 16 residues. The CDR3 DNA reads TGTGCCAGCAGCCAGGACTCGGGGCGGGCCAAAAACATTCAGTACTTC. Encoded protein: CASSQDSGRAKNIQYF.

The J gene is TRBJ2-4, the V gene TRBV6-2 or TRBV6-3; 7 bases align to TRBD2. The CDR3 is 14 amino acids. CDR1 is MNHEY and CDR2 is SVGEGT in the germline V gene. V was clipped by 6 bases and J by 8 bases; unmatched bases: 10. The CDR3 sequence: CASSPRLAGDIQYF. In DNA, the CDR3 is TGTGCCAGCAGCCCCAGACTAGCCGGCGACATTCAGTACTTC.

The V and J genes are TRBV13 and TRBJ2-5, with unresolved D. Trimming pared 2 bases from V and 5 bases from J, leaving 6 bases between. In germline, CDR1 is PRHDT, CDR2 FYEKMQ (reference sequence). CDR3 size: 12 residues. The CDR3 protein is CASSLSGETQYF. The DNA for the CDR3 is TGTGCCAGCAGCTTATCTGGGGAGACCCAGTACTTC.

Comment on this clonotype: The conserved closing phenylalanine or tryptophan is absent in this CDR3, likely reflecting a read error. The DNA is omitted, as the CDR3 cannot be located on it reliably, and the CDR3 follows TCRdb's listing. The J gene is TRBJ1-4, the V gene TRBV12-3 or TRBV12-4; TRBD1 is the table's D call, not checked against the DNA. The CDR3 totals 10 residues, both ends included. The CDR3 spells CASTPLAQVG.

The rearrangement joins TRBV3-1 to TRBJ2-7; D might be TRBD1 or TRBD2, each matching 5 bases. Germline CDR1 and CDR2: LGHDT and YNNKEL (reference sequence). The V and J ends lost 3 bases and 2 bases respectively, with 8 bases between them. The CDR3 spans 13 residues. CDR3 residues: CASSQGTAYEQYF. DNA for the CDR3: TGTGCCAGCAGCCAGGGGACCGCCTACGAGCAGTACTTC.

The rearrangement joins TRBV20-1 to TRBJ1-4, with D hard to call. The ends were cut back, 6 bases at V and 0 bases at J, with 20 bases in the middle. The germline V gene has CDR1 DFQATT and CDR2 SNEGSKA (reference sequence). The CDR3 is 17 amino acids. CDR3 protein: CSAGPQDQSPTNEKLFF. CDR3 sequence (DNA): TGCAGTGCCGGCCCCCAGGACCAATCTCCAACTAATGAAAAACTGTTTTTT.

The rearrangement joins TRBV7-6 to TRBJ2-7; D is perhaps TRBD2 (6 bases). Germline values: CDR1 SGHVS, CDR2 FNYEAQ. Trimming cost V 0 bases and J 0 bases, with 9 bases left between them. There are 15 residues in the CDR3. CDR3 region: CASSLASGNSYEQYF. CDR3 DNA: TGTGCCAGCAGCTTAGCTAGCGGAAACTCCTACGAGCAGTACTTC.

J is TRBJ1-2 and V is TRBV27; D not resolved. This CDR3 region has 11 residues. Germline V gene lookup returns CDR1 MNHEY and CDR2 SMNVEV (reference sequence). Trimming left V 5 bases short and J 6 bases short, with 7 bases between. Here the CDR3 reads CASSLGHGYTF. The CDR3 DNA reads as TGTGCCAGCAGTCTTGGTCATGGCTACACCTTC.

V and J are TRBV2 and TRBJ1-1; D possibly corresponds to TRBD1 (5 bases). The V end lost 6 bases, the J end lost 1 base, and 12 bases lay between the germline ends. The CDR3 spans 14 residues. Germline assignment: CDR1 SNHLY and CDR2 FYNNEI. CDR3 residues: CASRAWGGNTEAFF. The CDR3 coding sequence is TGTGCCAGCAGAGCTTGGGGGGGGAACACTGAAGCTTTCTTT. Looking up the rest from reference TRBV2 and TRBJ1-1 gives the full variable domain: EPEVTQTPSHQVTQMGQEVILRCVPISNHLYFYWYRQILGQKVEFLVSFYNNEISEKSEIFDDQFSVERPDGSNFTLKIRSTKLEDSAMYFCASRAWGGNTEAFFGQGTRLTVV.

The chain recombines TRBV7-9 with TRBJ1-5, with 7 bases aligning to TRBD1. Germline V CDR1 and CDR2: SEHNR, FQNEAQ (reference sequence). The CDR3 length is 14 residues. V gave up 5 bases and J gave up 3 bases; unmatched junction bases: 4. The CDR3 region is CASSDRETNQPQHF. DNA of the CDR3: TGTGCCAGCAGCGACAGGGAAACCAATCAGCCCCAGCATTTT.

CDR3 protein: CASSQVISGHVGYTF. The CDR3 nucleotides read TGTGCCAGCAGCCAAGTCATCTCGGGACACGTTGGCTACACCTTC. V is TRBV3-1 and J is TRBJ1-2; weak D call: TRBD1 (6 bases). Germline lookup yields CDR1 LGHDT and CDR2 YNNKEL (reference sequence). V lost 1 base, J lost 7 bases, and 16 bases lay in between. The CDR3 has 15 amino acids.

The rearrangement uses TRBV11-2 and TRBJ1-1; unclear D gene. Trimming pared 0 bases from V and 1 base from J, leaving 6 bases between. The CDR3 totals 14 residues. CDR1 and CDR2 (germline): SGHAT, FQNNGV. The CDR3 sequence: CASSLDPGNTEAFF. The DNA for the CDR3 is TGTGCCAGCAGCTTAGATCCAGGGAACACTGAAGCTTTCTTT.